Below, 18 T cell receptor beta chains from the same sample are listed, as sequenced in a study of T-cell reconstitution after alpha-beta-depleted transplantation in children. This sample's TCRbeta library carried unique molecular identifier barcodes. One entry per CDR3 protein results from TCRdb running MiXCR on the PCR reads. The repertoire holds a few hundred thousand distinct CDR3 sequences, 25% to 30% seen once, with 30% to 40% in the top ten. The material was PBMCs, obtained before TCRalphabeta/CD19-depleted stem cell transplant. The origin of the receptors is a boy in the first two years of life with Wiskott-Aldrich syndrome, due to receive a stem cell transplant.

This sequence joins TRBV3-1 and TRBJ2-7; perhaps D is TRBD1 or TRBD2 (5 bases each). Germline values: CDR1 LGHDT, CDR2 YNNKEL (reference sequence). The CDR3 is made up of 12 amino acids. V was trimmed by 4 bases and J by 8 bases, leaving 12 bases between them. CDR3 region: CASSRPGRKQYF. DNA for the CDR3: TGTGCCAGCAGCCGTCCGGGACGCAAGCAGTACTTC.

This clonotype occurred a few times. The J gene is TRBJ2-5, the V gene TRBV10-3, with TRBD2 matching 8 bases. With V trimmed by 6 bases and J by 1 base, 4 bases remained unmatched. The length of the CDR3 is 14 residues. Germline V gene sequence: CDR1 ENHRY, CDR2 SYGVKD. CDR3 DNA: TGTGCCATCAGGCTTAGCGGGATCCAAGAGACCCAGTACTTC. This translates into CAIRLSGIQETQYF.

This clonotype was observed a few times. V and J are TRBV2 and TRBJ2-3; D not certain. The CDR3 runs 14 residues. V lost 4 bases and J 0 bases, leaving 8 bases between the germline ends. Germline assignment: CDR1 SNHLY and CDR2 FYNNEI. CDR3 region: CASSAAVSTDTQYF. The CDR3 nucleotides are TGTGCCAGCAGTGCAGCAGTCAGCACAGATACGCAGTATTTT.

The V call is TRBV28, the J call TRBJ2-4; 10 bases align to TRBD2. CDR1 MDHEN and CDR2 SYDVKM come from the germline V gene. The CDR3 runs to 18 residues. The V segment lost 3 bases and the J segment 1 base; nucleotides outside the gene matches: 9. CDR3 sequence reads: CASSLVASGSRAKNIQYF. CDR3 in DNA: TGTGCCAGCAGTTTGGTGGCTAGCGGGAGTAGGGCCAAAAACATTCAGTACTTC.

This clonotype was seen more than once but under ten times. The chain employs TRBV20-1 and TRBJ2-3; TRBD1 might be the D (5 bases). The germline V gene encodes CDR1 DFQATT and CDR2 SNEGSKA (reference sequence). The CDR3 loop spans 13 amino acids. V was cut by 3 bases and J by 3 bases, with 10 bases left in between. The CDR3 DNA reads TGCAGTGCTAGCCAGGGTAGTACAGATACGCAGTATTTT. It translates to CSASQGSTDTQYF.

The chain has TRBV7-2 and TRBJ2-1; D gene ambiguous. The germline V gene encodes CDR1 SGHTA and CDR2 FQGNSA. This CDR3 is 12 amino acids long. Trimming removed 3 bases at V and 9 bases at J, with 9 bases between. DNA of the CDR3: TGTGCCAGCAGCTTTTTTATCCGTGAGCAGTTCTTC. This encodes CASSFFIREQFF. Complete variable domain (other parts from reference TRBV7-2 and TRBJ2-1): GAGVSQSPSNKVTEKGKDVELRCDPISGHTALYWYRQSLGQGLEFLIYFQGNSAPDKSGLPSDRFSAERTGGSVSTLTIQRTQQEDSAVYLCASSFFIREQFFGPGTRLTVL.

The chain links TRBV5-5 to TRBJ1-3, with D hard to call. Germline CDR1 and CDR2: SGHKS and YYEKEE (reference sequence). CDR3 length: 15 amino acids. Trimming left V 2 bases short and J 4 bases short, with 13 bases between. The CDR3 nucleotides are TGTGCCAGCAGCTTTGTCTCGCGGTCCGGAAACACCATATATTTT. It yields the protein CASSFVSRSGNTIYF.

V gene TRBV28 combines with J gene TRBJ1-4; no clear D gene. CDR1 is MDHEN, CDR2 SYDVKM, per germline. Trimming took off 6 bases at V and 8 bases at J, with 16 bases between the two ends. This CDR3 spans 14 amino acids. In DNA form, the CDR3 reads TGTGCCAGCAGCCCTGGTTGGGTGGTCGAAAAACTGTTTTTT. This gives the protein CASSPGWVVEKLFF.

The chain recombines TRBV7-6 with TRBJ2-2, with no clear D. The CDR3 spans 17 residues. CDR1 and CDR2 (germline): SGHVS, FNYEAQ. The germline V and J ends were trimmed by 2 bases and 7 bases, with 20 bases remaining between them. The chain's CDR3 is CASSLLRSEEPIGELFF. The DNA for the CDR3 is TGTGCCAGCAGCTTATTACGAAGCGAAGAGCCCATCGGGGAGCTGTTTTTT.

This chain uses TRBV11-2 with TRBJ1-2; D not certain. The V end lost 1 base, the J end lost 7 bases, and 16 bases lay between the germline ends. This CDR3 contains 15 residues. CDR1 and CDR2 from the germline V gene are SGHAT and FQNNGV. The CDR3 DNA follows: TGTGCCAGCAGCTTAGGCCCAGGCCGATCCCCTGGCTACACCTTC. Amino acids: CASSLGPGRSPGYTF.

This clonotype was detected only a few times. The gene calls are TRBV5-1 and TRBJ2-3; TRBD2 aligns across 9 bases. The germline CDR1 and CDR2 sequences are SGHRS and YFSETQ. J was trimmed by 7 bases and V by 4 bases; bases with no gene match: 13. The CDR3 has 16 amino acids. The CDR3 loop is CASSLLDSGSWNTQYF. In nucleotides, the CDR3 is TGCGCCAGCAGCCTCCTTGATAGCGGGAGTTGGAATACGCAGTATTTT.

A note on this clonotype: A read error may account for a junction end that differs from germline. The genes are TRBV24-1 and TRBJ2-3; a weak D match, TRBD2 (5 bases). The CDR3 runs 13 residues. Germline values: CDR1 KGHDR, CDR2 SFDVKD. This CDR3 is CATGMGSTDTQYF. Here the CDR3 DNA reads TGTGCCACCGGAATGGGGAGCACAGATACGCAGTATTTC.

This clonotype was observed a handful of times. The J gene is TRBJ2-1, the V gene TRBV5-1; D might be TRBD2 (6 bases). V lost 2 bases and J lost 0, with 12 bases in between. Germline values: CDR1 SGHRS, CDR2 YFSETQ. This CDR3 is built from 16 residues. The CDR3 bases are TGCGCCAGCAGCTTTAGCGGCGGGATCTCCTACAATGAGCAGTTCTTC. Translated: CASSFSGGISYNEQFF.

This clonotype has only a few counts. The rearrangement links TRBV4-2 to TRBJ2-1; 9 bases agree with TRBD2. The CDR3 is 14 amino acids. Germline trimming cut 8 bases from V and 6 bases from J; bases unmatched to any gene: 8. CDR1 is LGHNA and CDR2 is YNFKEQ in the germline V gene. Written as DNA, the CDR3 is TGTGCCAGCGGAGGGGCTAGCGGGATCAATGAGCAGTTCTTC. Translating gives CASGGASGINEQFF.

CDR3 in amino acids: CASSERTGAAEQYF. The CDR3 DNA follows: TGTGCCAGCAGCGAGCGGACAGGGGCGGCGGAGCAGTACTTC. The chain uses TRBV9 and TRBJ2-7; 9 nucleotides align to TRBD1. In germline, CDR1 is SGDLS, CDR2 YYNGEE. CDR3 length: 14 residues. Losses at the gene ends were 3 bases for V and 7 bases for J; bases not matched to a gene: 8.

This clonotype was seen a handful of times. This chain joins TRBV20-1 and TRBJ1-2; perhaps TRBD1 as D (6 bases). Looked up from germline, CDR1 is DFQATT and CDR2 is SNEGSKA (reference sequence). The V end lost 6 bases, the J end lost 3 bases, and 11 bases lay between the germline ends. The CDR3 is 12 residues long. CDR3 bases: TGCAGTGCGCTACAGGGAGACTATGGCTACACCTTC. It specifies CSALQGDYGYTF.

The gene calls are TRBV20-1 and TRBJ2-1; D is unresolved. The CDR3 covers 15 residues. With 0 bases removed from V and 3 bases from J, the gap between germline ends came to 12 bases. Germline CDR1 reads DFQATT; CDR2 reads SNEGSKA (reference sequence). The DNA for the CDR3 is TGCAGTGCTAGAGAGACTGGCCTCGTCTACAATGAGCAGTTCTTC. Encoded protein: CSARETGLVYNEQFF.

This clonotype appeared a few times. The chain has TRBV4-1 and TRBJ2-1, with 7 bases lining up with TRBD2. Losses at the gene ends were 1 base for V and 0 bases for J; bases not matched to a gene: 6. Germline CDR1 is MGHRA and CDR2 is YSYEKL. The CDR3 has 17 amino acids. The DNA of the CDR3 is TGCGCCAGCAGCCAAGGCCCCGGGGGGTTCTCCTACAATGAGCAGTTCTTC. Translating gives CASSQGPGGFSYNEQFF.